This is a list of T cell receptor beta chains from one sample in a study of CD8+ T cells in alopecia areata. Some clones are missing from TCRdb's copy, which holds only in-frame ones; the method was immunoSEQ multiplex PCR. This sample yields about 150,000 clones, of which more than 75% are seen a single time; roughly 15% belongs to the top ten. Sequences were derived from CD8+ T cells sorted from blood, sampled at week 0. These receptors were collected from a human donor with alopecia areata. Each CDR3 is given with its conserved first and last residue. D genes are given only for firm matches. The listing skips clone size in some rows; elsewhere it reads once, few, many or a size class.

abundance	v_gene	j_gene	d_gene	CDR3nt	CDR3aa
NA	TRBV29-1	TRBJ2-7	TRBD1	TGCAGCGTTGAAGAGACAGGGGAGGAATACGAGCAGTACTTC	CSVEETGEEYEQYF
NA	TRBV29-1	TRBJ2-2	NA	TGCAGCGTTGAGCTCAGGTCCTGGAACACCGGGGAGCTGTTTTTT	CSVELRSWNTGELFF
once	TRBV7-9	TRBJ2-7	NA	TGTGCCAGCAGCTTAACTTCGGGAAATCCCTACGAGCAGTACTTC	CASSLTSGNPYEQYF
few	TRBV5-4	TRBJ2-3	NA	TGTGCCAGCAGCCGACACACCACAGATACGCAGTATTTT	CASSRHTTDTQYF
NA	TRBV4-1	TRBJ2-7	TRBD1	TGCGCCAGCAGCGTAGCCGGGACAGCAGCCTACGAGCAGTACTTC	CASSVAGTAAYEQYF
NA	TRBV13	TRBJ2-7	NA	TGTGCCAGCAGCTTGGGACCCTCGGAATACGAGCAGTACTTC	CASSLGPSEYEQYF
NA	TRBV10-3	TRBJ2-7	TRBD1	TGTGCCATCAGTGATGGGCAGGGGGCCTACGAGCAGTACTTC	CAISDGQGAYEQYF
NA	TRBV27	TRBJ2-3	NA	TGTGCCAGCAGGACGGGACTCCCGGGAGATACGCAGTATTTT	CASRTGLPGDTQYF
once	TRBV7-9	TRBJ2-1	NA	TGTGCCAGCAGCTTGGTTAGGGAATCTAATGAGCAGTTCTTC	CASSLVRESNEQFF
NA	TRBV11-2	TRBJ2-7	NA	TGTGCCAGCAGCTCGGGGGAGGACAGCGCATACATCAACTTC	CASSSGEDSAYINF
NA	TRBV5-4	TRBJ1-1	NA	TGTGCCAGCAGCTCTATTCAGGGGGCTTTCTTT	CASSSIQGAFF
NA	TRBV30	TRBJ1-2	NA	TGTGCCTGGACCTCCCCAGGGACCTATGGCTACACCTTC	CAWTSPGTYGYTF
NA	TRBV5-4	TRBJ2-7	NA	TGTGCCAGCAGCTTTAGCACAGACACCTACGAGCAGTACTTC	CASSFSTDTYEQYF
NA	TRBV7-2	TRBJ2-7	NA	TGTGCCAGCAGCGACCGGGACGGTACCTACGAGCAGTACTTC	CASSDRDGTYEQYF
NA	TRBV5-1	TRBJ2-6	NA	TGCGCCAGCAGCTCCGGGCTATACTCTGGGGCCAACGTCCTGACTTTC	CASSSGLYSGANVLTF
NA	TRBV29-1	TRBJ2-1	TRBD1	TGCAGCGTTGAAGGACAGGGGTCCTCTAACTCCTACAATGAGCAGTTCTTC	CSVEGQGSSNSYNEQFF
NA	TRBV5-1	TRBJ1-3	NA	TGCGCCAGCAGCCCGAATGGGGGGACCGGAAACACCATATATTTT	CASSPNGGTGNTIYF
NA	TRBV29-1	TRBJ2-3	NA	TGCAGCGTTTGGGCGACCACTAGCACAGATACGCAGTATTTT	CSVWATTSTDTQYF
NA	TRBV6-1	TRBJ2-7	TRBD2	TGTGCCAGCAGGGGAGGACTAGCCGGATACTACGAGCAGTACTTC	CASRGGLAGYYEQYF
NA	TRBV7-3	TRBJ2-1	NA	TGTGCCAGCAGCCTAAACAGCAATGAGCAGTTCTTC	CASSLNSNEQFF
NA	TRBV11-3	TRBJ1-1	NA	TGTGCCAGCAGCCCAAGGGAGGGGAGCTGGAACACTGAAGCTTTCTTT	CASSPREGSWNTEAFF
NA	TRBV7-9	TRBJ2-7	NA	TGTGCCAGCAGCTTAGGGGCGGGACTCATCTACGAGCAGTACTTC	CASSLGAGLIYEQYF
NA	TRBV6-1	TRBJ2-3	NA	TGTGCCAGCGGGCCCACAGATACGCAGTATTTT	CASGPTDTQYF
NA	TRBV4-2	TRBJ2-1	TRBD2	TGTGCCAGCAGCCCGGGACTAGCCGGTAATGAGCAGTTCTTC	CASSPGLAGNEQFF
NA	TRBV30	TRBJ1-2	TRBD1	TGTGCCTGGAGTGGAGGGACAGGGGGCAACTATGGCTACACCTTC	CAWSGGTGGNYGYTF
NA	TRBV7-8	TRBJ2-7	TRBD1	TGTGCCAGCAGCGGAAGGGACAGCACAGCCTACGAGCAGTACTTC	CASSGRDSTAYEQYF
NA	TRBV7-9	TRBJ1-4	NA	TGTGCCAGCAGCTTAGTCCAGGGCCGGGCTAATGAAAAACTGTTTTTT	CASSLVQGRANEKLFF
NA	TRBV19	TRBJ2-3	TRBD2	TGTGCCAGTAGTCCCCGGAGCGGGGGGATCACAGATACGCAGTATTTT	CASSPRSGGITDTQYF
NA	TRBV27	TRBJ2-6	NA	TGTGCCAGCGGGGAGGTTCCTGGGGCCAACGTCCTGACTTTC	CASGEVPGANVLTF
NA	TRBV6-1	TRBJ1-5	NA	TGTGCCAGCAGTGAATTAATTTCGTCAGGGAATGGCAATCAGCCCCAGCATTTT	CASSELISSGNGNQPQHF
NA	TRBV19	TRBJ1-2	TRBD1	TGTGCCAGTACTACAGGGGGTTTATGGGGCTACACCTTC	CASTTGGLWGYTF
few	TRBV7-6	TRBJ2-1	TRBD2	TGTGCCAGCAGCTTATGGGCGGGAGGGGACAATGAGCAGTTCTTC	CASSLWAGGDNEQFF
NA	TRBV27	TRBJ2-1	NA	TGTGCCAGCAGTTTATACGGGGAAACCAATGAGCAGTTCTTC	CASSLYGETNEQFF
NA	TRBV30	TRBJ2-7	NA	TGTGCCTGGAGTGCGATACCCCATCCAAGGACAGAACCCCCCTACGAGCAGTACTTC	CAWSAIPHPRTEPPYEQYF
NA	TRBV19	TRBJ2-7	NA	TGTGCCAGTAGTATTCTTTGGCTTGGGGGCACCTCCTACGAGCAGTACTTC	CASSILWLGGTSYEQYF
NA	TRBV10-3	TRBJ2-3	NA	TGTGCCATCAGTGAGTCAGATACGCAGTATTTT	CAISESDTQYF
NA	TRBV7-6	TRBJ2-7	TRBD1	TGTGCCAGCAGCCTCGACCCGGGACAGTCTCGCGAGCAGTACTTC	CASSLDPGQSREQYF
NA	TRBV29-1	TRBJ2-3	NA	TGCAGCGTTGAAGTAAGGGATCTTGGCACAGATACGCAGTATTTT	CSVEVRDLGTDTQYF
once	TRBV5-6	TRBJ2-7	NA	TGTGCCAGCAGCTTGGCCTCGGACGTCTACTCCTACGAGCAGTACTTC	CASSLASDVYSYEQYF
NA	TRBV7-6	TRBJ1-1	TRBD1	TGTGCCAGCAGCTTAGAGGGGGACAGGGGGCCTCGCACTGAAGCTTTCTTT	CASSLEGDRGPRTEAFF
NA	TRBV27	TRBJ2-1	TRBD1	TGTGCCAGCAGTTTACGGGACAGGGGGAGCTACAATGAGCAGTTCTTC	CASSLRDRGSYNEQFF
NA	TRBV7-9	TRBJ1-1	TRBD1	TGTGCCAGCAGCTTCTCTGGACAGGGTTCCCTACTGAACACTGAAGCTTTCTTT	CASSFSGQGSLLNTEAFF
NA	TRBV19	TRBJ2-7	NA	TGTGCCAGTAGTATACAGGGGAACTCCTACGAGCAGTACTTC	CASSIQGNSYEQYF
NA	TRBV6-5	TRBJ2-7	NA	TGTGCCAGCAGCCTAGACCGGATCTGGTACTTC	CASSLDRIWYF
NA	TRBV25-1	TRBJ2-7	NA	TGTGCCAGCAGTCCCAGTAGGGACGAGCAGTACTTC	CASSPSRDEQYF
NA	TRBV6-1	TRBJ1-4	NA	TGTGCCAGCAGTGGGACAGCTGCAACTAATGAAAAACTGTTTTTT	CASSGTAATNEKLFF
NA	TRBV27	TRBJ1-1	NA	TGTGCCAGCAGTTTATCCTTGAACACTGAAGCTTTCTTT	CASSLSLNTEAFF
NA	TRBV29-1	TRBJ2-1	TRBD1	TGCAGCGTTGAAGATGCCCGGACAGGGGGCGAGAATGAGCAGTTCTTC	CSVEDARTGGENEQFF
NA	TRBV25-1	TRBJ2-5	TRBD2	TGTGCCAGCAGTGAATGGGGGGGAGAGACCCAGTACTTC	CASSEWGGETQYF
NA	TRBV6-1	TRBJ1-1	NA	TGTGCCAGCAGCGAGAAGACTCCCCACACTGAAGCTTTCTTT	CASSEKTPHTEAFF
NA	TRBV4-2	TRBJ2-7	TRBD1	TGTGCCAGCAGCACCACAGGGGGCCCCTACGAGCAGTACTTC	CASSTTGGPYEQYF